This T cell receptor beta chain was profiled in a study of CD8+ T cells in alopecia areata (dated by TCRdb to 2016 to 2018). Turning to the overall study: The study used high-throughput TCRbeta sequencing to examine T cell clonal expansion in alopecia areata, in both the C3H/HeJ mouse model and human patients. In humans, TCRbeta sequencing was performed on scalp tissue and on sorted CD4+ and CD8+ peripheral blood T cells from healthy controls and from patients with patchy or totalis/universalis alopecia areata. Scalp clonality was compared among normal scalp (n=4), patchy alopecia areata scalp (n=8), and alopecia totalis/universalis scalp (n=8). The RNA source kit depended on sample type: the PAXgene miRNA kit for fixed scalp, the miRNeasy kit for PBMCs, and the RNeasy kit for mouse skin. TCRbeta CDR3 regions were amplified by immunoSEQ multiplex PCR using 35 Vbeta forward and 13 Jbeta reverse primers.

Peripheral blood and lesional scalp punch biopsies were obtained from patients with alopecia areata. PBMCs were separated by density centrifugation and stained for CD3, CD4 and CD8, after which CD4+ and CD8+ T cells were sorted on a FACSAria. Untreated alopecia areata patients were recruited as part of a multicenter biomarker study. In a handful of patients from the biomarker study, the blood CD8+ T cells went through an additional sort into NKG2D-low and NKG2D-high fractions. This clone turned up a few times. Its antigen remains unidentified. Qualities for individual bases were not recorded, and no much larger clone is one base off. Receptor libraries were prepared by the immunoSEQ multiplex PCR assay. RNA was extracted from all samples and reverse transcribed into cDNA as template for TCR sequencing. SuperScript III was used for first-strand cDNA synthesis, primed with a 2:1 mix of oligo-dT and random hexamers. Amplification bias was assessed with a synthetic immune receptor repertoire, and residual bias was removed computationally. Concerning the study's data processing: Raw reads were preprocessed to remove errors, and CDR3 was defined according to IMGT conventions as the region from the conserved cysteine to phenylalanine. Clonality was calculated as 1 minus Shannon entropy normalized by log2 of the number of productive unique TCRs. Whether scalp clones were CD4 or CD8 was inferred by matching scalp TCRbeta sequences against CD4 and CD8 repertoires sorted from blood. The immuneACCESS repertoire file appears here via TCRdb, limited to in-frame rearrangements. These files lack a portion of the clones; in checked studies, under half of the deficit traces to unresolved V genes, and the cause of the others is not known. V, J and clone size were drawn from that table, and D and trimming were deduced from the DNA. The sample has about 30,000 clones on record, roughly 60% of them singletons. The ten largest clones represent around 17% of the sample.

V and J are truncated by 6 bases and 5 bases respectively, leaving an intervening sequence of 10 bases. Reading the germline V gene gives CDR1 SQVTM and CDR2 ANQGSEA. The CDR3 measures 12 amino acids from cysteine to phenylalanine. Only the CDR3 region is kept as DNA, spanning 36 bases read in frame from base 1. The paper's findings and limits, for the study overall: Resident alphabeta T cells in normal human skin are also sequenced, complicating scalp TCR repertoire analysis, unlike mouse skin dominated by gammadelta T cells. Shared TCR sequences between patients were less evident than in mice, which may be partly attributable to HLA diversity in the patient population. Higher clonality and more expanded CD8+ clones were observed in lesional scalp than in normal scalp, particularly in alopecia totalis/universalis, a finding suggestive of antigenic drive.

This sequence was found in a human donor with alopecia areata. The source material was NKG2D-high CD8+ T cells sorted from blood. The sample's cell subset or site label, in plain terms: sorted CD8+ NKG2D-high blood T cells. The rearranged segments are TRBV29-1 and TRBJ2-2, and perhaps TRBD1 as D gene, on 6 matching bases. CDR3 sequence: CSVPGVTGELFF. The DNA sequence is TGCAGCGTCCCAGGGGTAACCGGGGAGCTGTTTTTT.